This TCR beta chain was identified in a study of OX40 agonist ivuxolimab in advanced cancers. Study overall: Among those enrolled, mean age was approximately 62 years (range about 23 to 85) and roughly 84% were male. Partial responses were achieved by three patients, one with hepatocellular carcinoma and two with cutaneous melanoma.

Study outcomes and limitations: Clonal expansion was seen in CD4+ and CD8+ blood T cells by week 6 at 0.1 to 3.0 mg/kg. Some patients without response likewise showed low normalized clonal expansion.

A remark on this clone: Its antigen is still unknown.

The assay was immunoSEQ multiplex PCR, and TCRdb's table has in-frame clones only and misses some. The sample yields roughly 100,000 clones, around nine tenths seen once. V was pared by 0 bases and J by 4 bases, with 13 bases between. CDR3 size: 16 residues. From germline, CDR1 is MNHEY and CDR2 SMNVEV (reference sequence). The source was CD4+ or CD8+ T cells sorted from blood, collected in a trial of the OX40 agonist ivuxolimab. J is TRBJ1-3 and V is TRBV27; tentatively, D is TRBD1 (6 bases). This receptor was taken from an adult with an advanced solid tumor such as melanoma, head and neck, liver or kidney cancer. The CDR3 spells CASSLSRRTVGNTIYF. DNA of the CDR3: TGTGCCAGCAGTTTATCGAGGCGGACAGTAGGAAACACCATATATTTT.